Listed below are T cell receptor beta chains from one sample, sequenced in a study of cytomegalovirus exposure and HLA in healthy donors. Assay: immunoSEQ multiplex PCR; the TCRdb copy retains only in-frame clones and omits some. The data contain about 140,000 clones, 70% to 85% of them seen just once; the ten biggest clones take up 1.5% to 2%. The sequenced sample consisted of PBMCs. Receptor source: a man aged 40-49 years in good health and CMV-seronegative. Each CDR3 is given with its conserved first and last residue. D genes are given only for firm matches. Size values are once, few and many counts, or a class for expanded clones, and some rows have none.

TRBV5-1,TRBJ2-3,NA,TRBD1,CASSWGQAMRRTDTQYF,TGCGCCAGCAGCTGGGGACAGGCTATGAGACGCACAGATACGCAGTATTTT
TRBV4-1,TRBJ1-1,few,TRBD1,CASSFGRTGRNTEAFF,TGCGCCAGCAGCTTTGGGAGGACAGGGAGGAACACTGAAGCTTTCTTT
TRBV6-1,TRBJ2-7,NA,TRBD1,CASSGTGPPYEQYF,TGTGCCAGCAGTGGGACAGGGCCCCCCTACGAGCAGTACTTC
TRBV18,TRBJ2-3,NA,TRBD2,CASSPPDGGGSTDTQYF,TGTGCCAGCTCACCCCCCGACGGCGGGGGTAGCACAGATACGCAGTATTTT
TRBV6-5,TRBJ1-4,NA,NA,CASSYSTGTTNEKLFF,TGTGCCAGCAGTTACTCCACAGGGACCACTAATGAAAAACTGTTTTTT
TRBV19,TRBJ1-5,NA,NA,CASSIFDGSNQPQHF,TGTGCCAGTAGTATATTTGACGGGAGCAATCAGCCCCAGCATTTT
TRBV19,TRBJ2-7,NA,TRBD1,CASSIFRDSDEQYF,TGTGCCAGTAGTATTTTCAGGGACAGTGACGAGCAGTACTTC
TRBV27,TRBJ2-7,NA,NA,CASSLGQGRAEQYF,TGTGCCAGCAGTTTAGGGCAGGGCCGGGCTGAGCAGTACTTC
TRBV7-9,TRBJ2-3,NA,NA,CSSSSDGLRRTDTQYF,TGTTCCAGCAGCTCTGACGGACTTCGCCGCACAGATACGCAGTATTTT
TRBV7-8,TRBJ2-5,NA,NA,CASSFGEPGETQYF,TGTGCCAGCAGCTTTGGGGAGCCCGGAGAGACCCAGTACTTC
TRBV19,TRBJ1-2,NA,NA,CASRPLTDFEYGYTF,TGTGCCAGTAGACCACTGACAGACTTCGAGTATGGCTACACCTTC
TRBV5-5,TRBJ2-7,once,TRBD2,CASSLGGGGASEQYF,TGTGCCAGCAGCTTGGGGGGCGGGGGGGCCTCCGAGCAGTACTTC